Listed here are 20 T cell receptor beta chains from one sample, sequenced in a study of response to subunit inactivated influenza vaccine. TCRdb re-called the RT-PCR reads with MiXCR, one entry per CDR3 protein. Of roughly 700,000 distinct CDR3 sequences detected, about 14% appear once; the ten largest clones hold around 7%. Sequencing used PBMCs from blood, obtained around 14 days before vaccination. These receptors were obtained from a man aged 45-60 years who received an inactivated influenza vaccine.

About this clonotype: This could be a read error, since a much larger clone is one nucleotide away. The J gene is TRBJ2-2, the V gene TRBV29-1; tentative D call: TRBD2 (5 bases). In germline, CDR1 is SQVTM, CDR2 ANQGSEA. Trimming pared 7 bases from V and 8 bases from J, leaving 14 bases between. There are 12 residues in the CDR3. The CDR3 loop reads CSDPRPGGELFF. The CDR3, as DNA: TGCAGCGATCCACGGCCGGGGGGGGAGCTGTTTTTT.

There are a few counts of this clonotype. The chain uses TRBV13 and TRBJ2-1, with 8 bases lining up with TRBD1. Germline loops: CDR1 PRHDT, CDR2 FYEKMQ (reference sequence). V was pared by 4 bases and J by 6 bases, with 8 bases of the junction left unmatched. This CDR3 region has 15 residues. For the CDR3, the DNA is TGTGCCAGCAGCTACCCGACAGGGGTGAGCAATGAGCAGTTCTTC. Its translation: CASSYPTGVSNEQFF.

J is TRBJ1-5 and V is TRBV15, with TRBD1 as a possible D gene (6 bases). V was trimmed by 3 bases and J by 3 bases, leaving 15 bases between them. CDR1 and CDR2 from the germline V gene are LNHNV and YYDKDF (reference sequence). The CDR3 totals 16 residues. The CDR3 here is CATSRTGTPYNQPQHF. The CDR3 bases are TGTGCCACCAGCAGGACCGGGACACCGTACAATCAGCCCCAGCATTTT.

This chain joins TRBV3-1 and TRBJ2-1; D perhaps matches TRBD2 (5 bases). V lost 2 bases and J 1 base, leaving 9 bases between the germline ends. This CDR3 has 15 residues. CDR1 and CDR2 from the germline V gene are LGHDT and YNNKEL (reference sequence). CDR3 in amino acids: CASSQWRVSYNEQFF. DNA of the CDR3: TGTGCCAGCAGCCAATGGCGGGTTTCCTACAATGAGCAGTTCTTC.

This clonotype was detected only a few times. This sequence joins TRBV6-4 and TRBJ2-1; 8 nucleotides align to TRBD2. From germline, CDR1 is MRHNA and CDR2 SNTAGT. This CDR3 region has 14 residues. V lost 1 base to trimming and J lost 6 bases; unmatched junction nucleotides: 2. The CDR3 sequence is CASSDWGLGNEQFF. CDR3 bases: TGTGCCAGCAGTGACTGGGGACTAGGCAATGAGCAGTTCTTC.

The gene calls are TRBV4-2 and TRBJ2-7; 11 nucleotides match TRBD2. V shed 4 bases and J 3 bases; nucleotides not matched to a gene: 11. This CDR3 spans 17 amino acids. Germline V CDR1 and CDR2: LGHNA, YNFKEQ. The CDR3 sequence: CASSREVAGGNFYEQYF. CDR3 DNA sequence: TGTGCCAGCAGCCGAGAAGTAGCGGGAGGGAACTTCTACGAGCAGTACTTC.

This clonotype was observed many times. The chain uses TRBV18 and TRBJ2-4, with 7 bases fitting TRBD1. Germline assignment: CDR1 KGHSH and CDR2 LQKENI. V was pared by 4 bases and J by 0 bases, with 3 bases of the junction left unmatched. The CDR3 extends over 15 amino acids. CDR3 coding DNA: TGTGCCAGCTCACTACAGGGGTTAGCCAAAAACATTCAGTACTTC. Protein product: CASSLQGLAKNIQYF. The complete variable domain, with remaining parts taken from reference TRBV18 and TRBJ2-4, reads NAGVMQNPRHLVRRRGQEARLRCSPMKGHSHVYWYRQLPEEGLKFMVYLQKENIIDESGMPKERFSAEFPKEGPSILRIQQVVRGDSAAYFCASSLQGLAKNIQYFGAGTRLSVL.

The table lists this clonotype with a few counts. The chain's CDR3 is CASRFKGPSSIYNEQFF. The CDR3 DNA follows: TGTGCCAGCAGATTTAAGGGACCATCATCGATCTACAATGAGCAGTTCTTC. The rearrangement joins TRBV6-2 or TRBV6-3 to TRBJ2-1, with D possibly being TRBD1 or TRBD2 (5 bases each). The CDR3 length is 17 residues. Germline V CDR1 and CDR2: MNHEY, SVGEGT. With 6 bases removed from V and 3 bases from J, the gap between germline ends came to 21 bases.

This clonotype was picked up many times. J is TRBJ2-7 and V is TRBV5-1; possible D gene TRBD1, 6 bases. V dropped 2 bases and J dropped 4 bases, with 19 bases sitting between them. The CDR3 spans 16 residues. Germline V lookup: CDR1 SGHRS, CDR2 YFSETQ. The DNA for the CDR3 is TGCGCCAGCAGCTTACCCACAGGGAATTCTTGGTACGAGCAGTACTTC. Its translation is CASSLPTGNSWYEQYF.

This chain uses TRBV7-2 with TRBJ1-2; D is undetermined. CDR3 length: 13 residues. V was pared by 1 base and J by 4 bases, with 7 bases between. Germline CDR1 and CDR2: SGHTA and FQGNSA. The CDR3 region has the DNA TGTGCCAGCAGCTTAGGCCCCCCCTATGGCTACACCTTC. Translated: CASSLGPPYGYTF.

This clonotype was seen many times. This chain links TRBV4-1 with TRBJ1-1, with unresolved D. Germline CDR1 and CDR2: MGHRA and YSYEKL. V lost 2 bases and J lost 0, with 10 bases in between. This CDR3 region has 15 residues. As DNA, the CDR3 is TGCGCCAGCAGCCAACAACAGCTTATGAACACTGAAGCTTTCTTT. Its protein is CASSQQQLMNTEAFF.

CDR3 sequence reads: CASRSGPNLSYEQYF. CDR3 DNA sequence: TGTGCCAGCAGATCCGGGCCAAACCTCTCCTACGAGCAGTACTTC. The chain is built from TRBV12-3 or TRBV12-4 and TRBJ2-7; D uncertain. The CDR3 runs 15 residues. V lost 6 bases and J 0 bases, leaving 15 bases between the germline ends.

Only a few counts were recorded for this clonotype. The V call is TRBV20-1, the J call TRBJ2-4; tentative D call: TRBD2 (5 bases). Germline V gene sequence: CDR1 DFQATT, CDR2 SNEGSKA (reference sequence). CDR3 length: 13 amino acids. The germline V and J ends were trimmed by 6 bases and 9 bases, with 18 bases remaining between them. CDR3 sequence (DNA): TGCAGTGCCCCTTGGCGGGTTGAGGGCATTCAGTACTTC. Residues: CSAPWRVEGIQYF.

This clonotype was picked up a small number of times. The rearrangement uses TRBV3-1 and TRBJ2-7; no clear D gene. This CDR3 comprises 12 residues. The germline CDR1 and CDR2 sequences are LGHDT and YNNKEL (reference sequence). V lost 4 bases, J lost 5 bases, and 9 bases lay in between. CDR3 loop: CASSRLTHEQYF. CDR3 DNA: TGTGCCAGCAGCCGCCTGACCCACGAGCAGTACTTC.

Only a few counts were recorded for this clonotype. The gene calls are TRBV25-1 and TRBJ2-2, with D perhaps assigned TRBD1 or TRBD2 (5 bases each). Germline lookup yields CDR1 MGHDK and CDR2 SYGVNS. The CDR3 contains 14 residues. V was shortened by 7 bases and J by 5 bases, with 14 bases between the two germline ends. The CDR3 DNA sequence: TGTGCCAGCACCCCAGGGAGAGATACCGGGGAGCTGTTTTTT. As protein: CASTPGRDTGELFF.

This clonotype was seen at least ten times. The V and J genes are TRBV7-2 and TRBJ1-5; maybe TRBD1 (6 bases). The CDR3 loop spans 15 amino acids. From germline, CDR1 is SGHTA and CDR2 FQGNSA. Trimming left V 4 bases short and J 3 bases short, with 13 bases between. The CDR3: CASSWVGGANQPQHF. CDR3 nucleotides: TGTGCCAGCAGCTGGGTCGGGGGGGCCAATCAGCCCCAGCATTTT.

This clonotype was detected only a few times. This rearrangement joins TRBV15 to TRBJ2-1; 7 positions match TRBD2. The ends lost 3 bases at V and 7 bases at J; junction bases unmatched: 9. There are 15 residues in the CDR3. Germline V gene sequence: CDR1 LNHNV, CDR2 YYDKDF (reference sequence). CDR3 sequence: CATSRSRGRENEQFF. The CDR3 nucleotides are TGTGCCACCAGCAGGTCGCGTGGGAGGGAAAATGAGCAGTTCTTC.

This chain uses TRBV18 with TRBJ1-6, with a tentative D call TRBD1 (5 bases). The CDR3 extends over 14 amino acids. CDR1 is KGHSH, CDR2 LQKENI, per germline. V lost 3 bases and J lost 7, with 10 bases in between. Here the CDR3 DNA reads TGTGCCAGCTCACCTAGGGGCCTAAATTCACCCCTCCACTTT. This codes for CASSPRGLNSPLHF.

There are a few counts of this clonotype. The chain links TRBV4-3 to TRBJ2-2, with D perhaps assigned TRBD1 or TRBD2 (5 bases each). CDR1 LGHNA and CDR2 YSLEER come from the germline V gene. The V end was cut by 1 base, the J end by 7 bases, with 10 bases between. The CDR3 is made up of 14 amino acids. DNA for the CDR3: TGCGCCAGCAGCCAAGGACCGAGGGGCGGGGAGCTGTTTTTT. This encodes CASSQGPRGGELFF.

There are a few counts of this clonotype. The chain couples TRBV29-1 to TRBJ1-5; the D is unclear. Germline CDR1 is SQVTM and CDR2 is ANQGSEA. CDR3 length: 13 residues. Trimming stripped 3 bases from V and 3 bases from J, with 9 bases between. The DNA for the CDR3 is TGCAGCGTTGAGGTCGAGCCCAATCAGCCCCAGCATTTT. It codes for CSVEVEPNQPQHF.